Below, 10 T cell receptor beta chains from the same sample are listed, as sequenced in a study of blood T cell repertoires in COVID-19. TCRdb keeps only in-frame clones here, not all; method: immunoSEQ multiplex PCR. Seen here are some 180,000 clones, under 80% observed once, and the top ten hold around an eighth. The sequenced sample was peripheral blood. The receptor set was obtained from a man aged 50 to 60 who had recovered from COVID-19.

This clone was observed a handful of times. J is TRBJ1-3 and V is TRBV28; possibly TRBD1 for D (6 bases). Germline V gene sequence: CDR1 MDHEN, CDR2 SYDVKM. The CDR3 extends over 13 amino acids. V was cut by 7 bases and J by 5 bases, with 12 bases left in between. CDR3 in amino acids: CASTADSRNTIYF. Here the CDR3 DNA reads TGTGCCAGCACCGCGGACAGCAGAAACACCATATATTTT.

The chain has TRBV11-2 and TRBJ2-6, with 7 bases fitting TRBD1. The germline gives CDR1 SGHAT, CDR2 FQNNGV. The CDR3 extends over 16 amino acids. V shed 3 bases, J shed 2 bases, and the junction held 4 bases outside the gene matches. The chain's CDR3 is CASSFLDRAGANVLTF. DNA of the CDR3: TGTGCCAGCAGCTTCTTAGACAGGGCTGGGGCCAACGTCCTGACTTTC.

The chain uses TRBV21-1 and TRBJ2-7; the table gives TRBD2 as D, unverified against the DNA. TRBV21-1 represents a pseudogene. This CDR3 is built from 11 residues. As DNA, the CDR3 is TGTGCCAGCGCCCCCGGGGAGGGACAGTACTTC. Protein: CASAPGEGQYF.

This clone was seen only a few times. Written as DNA, the CDR3 is TGTGCCAGCAGTGATTCGACAGGGGCATACGAGCAGTACTTC. Encoded protein: CASSDSTGAYEQYF. The chain links TRBV25-1 to TRBJ2-7, with TRBD1 matching 8 bases. The V gene end was trimmed by 3 bases and the J gene end by 4 bases; junction bases not matched to a gene: 5. CDR1 and CDR2 from the germline V gene are MGHDK and SYGVNS. This CDR3 has 14 amino acids.

The chain combines TRBV6-2 or TRBV6-3 with TRBJ2-7, with D unclear. The germline V and J ends were trimmed by 3 bases and 4 bases, with 10 bases remaining between them. Germline V gives CDR1 MNHEY, CDR2 SVGEGT. The length of the CDR3 is 13 residues. CDR3 sequence: CASSYPQRYEQYF. In nucleotides, the CDR3 is TGTGCCAGCAGTTATCCGCAGAGGTACGAGCAGTACTTC.

The V call is TRBV6-2 or TRBV6-3, the J call TRBJ2-3; 7 positions agree with TRBD2. The V and J ends lost 4 bases and 4 bases, in that order; junction bases with no gene match: 5. From germline, CDR1 is MNHEY and CDR2 SVGEGT. The CDR3 covers 14 residues. The CDR3 sequence is CASSFAGEADTQYF. DNA of the CDR3: TGTGCCAGCAGTTTTGCGGGAGAAGCAGATACGCAGTATTTT.

The chain combines TRBV24-1 with TRBJ2-1; the match to TRBD2 covers 12 bases. Germline CDR1 and CDR2: KGHDR and SFDVKD. CDR3 size: 16 residues. Trimming cost V 1 base and J 5 bases; bases outside gene matches: 2. In DNA, the CDR3 is TGTGCCACCAGTGATTTTACTAGCGGGGGGAACAATGAGCAGTTCTTC. Its protein product is CATSDFTSGGNNEQFF.

This clone was detected only a few times. The chain is built from TRBV3-1 (or the pseudogene TRBV3-2) and TRBJ2-7; D is unclear. V was shortened by 3 bases and J by 6 bases, with 6 bases between the two germline ends. This CDR3 is 11 amino acids long. CDR1 is LGHDT, CDR2 YNNKEL, per germline (reference sequence). The CDR3 nucleotides read TGTGCCAGCAGCCATAGCAGCGAGCAGTACTTC. Translated: CASSHSSEQYF.

The chain links TRBV2 to TRBJ1-1, with 8 bases fitting TRBD1. Per germline, CDR1 SNHLY and CDR2 FYNNEI. The J segment lost 0 bases and the V segment lost 7 bases, leaving 4 bases of the junction unmatched. The CDR3 spans 14 residues. CDR3 bases: TGTGCCAGCAAGACAGGGGCCATGAACACTGAAGCTTTCTTT. As protein: CASKTGAMNTEAFF.

The V gene is TRBV29-1, the J gene TRBJ2-6, with 8 bases aligning to TRBD2. The CDR3 covers 16 residues. V was pared by 6 bases and J by 4 bases, with 11 bases of the junction left unmatched. Germline loops: CDR1 SQVTM, CDR2 ANQGSEA. CDR3 nucleotide sequence: TGCAGCGTCCGACCGGGGGGGAGGTCGGGGGCCAACGTCCTGACTTTC. It codes for CSVRPGGRSGANVLTF.